A selection of T cell receptor beta chains follows, all from one sample in a study of T cells in Graves' hyperthyroidism and ophthalmopathy. Each CDR3 protein is one row after TCRdb ran MiXCR on the multiplex PCR reads. The repertoire holds around 420,000 distinct CDR3 sequences, with about 15% as singletons. Sequenced: blood. Receptors were obtained from a young woman with Graves' hyperthyroidism. Each CDR3 is given with its conserved first and last residue. Fields, in order: V gene, J gene, D gene, clone size, CDR3 DNA, CDR3 protein. A D gene is named only where the DNA matches it firmly. Rows give clone size only sometimes, using once, few, many, or a class for an expanded clone.

TRBV30	TRBJ1-2	.	many	TGTGCCTGGACCCGAGCAGGGTGGAAGGGCTACACCTTC	CAWTRAGWKGYTF
TRBV19	TRBJ2-7	.	many	TGTGCCAGTAGTATGAGCATGAGGAGGGCCGGGAGAGACGAGCAGTACTTC	CASSMSMRRAGRDEQYF
TRBV20-1	TRBJ2-5	.	many	TGCAGTGCTAGAGATCAGCATAGAGGGGAGACCCAGTACTTC	CSARDQHRGETQYF
TRBV6-1	TRBJ2-7	.	many	TGTGCCAGCAGTCCGAACGGGGGAATAGCGTACGAGCAGTACTTC	CASSPNGGIAYEQYF
TRBV30	TRBJ1-5	.	many	TGTGCCTGGGGGGGGAATCAGCCCCAGCATTTT	CAWGGNQPQHF
TRBV2	TRBJ2-7	.	many	TGTGCCAGCAGTGCCTGGCGGAGCTCCTACGAGCAGTACTTC	CASSAWRSSYEQYF
TRBV12-3/TRBV12-4	TRBJ2-3	TRBD1	.	TGTGCCAGCAGTTTGGGCAGGGGGAGGTATTTT	CASSLGRGRYF
TRBV10-1	TRBJ1-2	TRBD1	.	TGCGCCAGCAGCGTTGACAGGGCCTATGGCTACACCTTC	CASSVDRAYGYTF
TRBV5-5	TRBJ1-1	TRBD1	.	TGTGCCAGCAGCTCCCCGGGACAGGCGTTACTCATGAACACTGAAGCTTTCTTT	CASSSPGQALLMNTEAFF
TRBV19	TRBJ2-3	TRBD2	few	TGTGCCAGTAGTACGATTAGCGGGGGAGGCACAGATACGCAGTATTTT	CASSTISGGGTDTQYF
TRBV3-1	TRBJ2-7	TRBD2	few	TGTGCCAGCAGCCAGGGACTAGCGGGACCTCGCGGGCAGTACTTC	CASSQGLAGPRGQYF
TRBV5-8	TRBJ2-4	.	few	TGTGCCAGCAGCTTGGGGACGGGGAACATTCAGTACTTC	CASSLGTGNIQYF
TRBV4-1	TRBJ1-5	.	many	TGCGCCAGCAGCCAAGTAGGCCCGACCGATCAGCCCCAGCATTTT	CASSQVGPTDQPQHF
TRBV7-9	TRBJ2-3	TRBD2	many	TGTGCCAGCAGCCCGCCCAGCGGGGGTGCAGATACGCAGTATTTT	CASSPPSGGADTQYF
TRBV5-8	TRBJ2-3	TRBD2	.	TGTGCCAGCAGCCCTGGACTAGCCCAAGCTAGCACAGATACGCAGTATTTT	CASSPGLAQASTDTQYF
TRBV4-1	TRBJ2-5	TRBD2	many	TGCGCCAGCAGCCAAGATTGGGGCGGGAGAGAACAAGAGACCCAGTACTTC	CASSQDWGGREQETQYF
TRBV6-1	TRBJ2-7	.	many	TGTGCCAGCAGTGAAGGGCAGGGGTGTTTCTACGAGCAGTACTTC	CASSEGQGCFYEQYF
TRBV12-3/TRBV12-4	TRBJ2-7	.	many	TGTGCCAGCCGCCTTGCCTCCAACGAGCAGTACTTC	CASRLASNEQYF
TRBV30	TRBJ1-6	.	once	TGTGCCTGGATGGTCGGGGGCTCCTATAATTCACCCCTCCACTTT	CAWMVGGSYNSPLHF
TRBV5-1	TRBJ1-1	TRBD1	.	TGCGCCAGCAGTATACAGGGGACAGACGAAGCTTTCTTT	CASSIQGTDEAFF
TRBV28	TRBJ1-5	.	many	TGTGCCAGCAGTTACAGCGGGGGTAACCAGCCCCAGCATTTT	CASSYSGGNQPQHF
TRBV28	TRBJ1-2	.	many	TGTGCCAGCAGTCTACGGGACCCCTATGGCTACACCTTC	CASSLRDPYGYTF
TRBV5-1	TRBJ2-5	TRBD2	few	TGCGCCAGCAGCAGGGGACTAGCGGGAGGGCCGGTAGAGGAGACCCAGTACTTC	CASSRGLAGGPVEETQYF
TRBV24-1	TRBJ2-2	.	many	TGTGCCACCAGTGATTTATTGACAGGACCTGGGGACACCGGGGAGCTGTTTTTT	CATSDLLTGPGDTGELFF
TRBV15	TRBJ1-2	.	many	TGTGCCACCAGCAGGGGAGCCCAATCGGGGGACTATGGCTACACCTTC	CATSRGAQSGDYGYTF
TRBV12-3/TRBV12-4	TRBJ1-2	TRBD1	many	TGTGCCAGCAGTTTGGGACAGGGCAAGGGCTACACCTTC	CASSLGQGKGYTF
TRBV12-3/TRBV12-4	TRBJ2-5	.	.	TGTGCCAGCAGTTTAGGAGACGTAAAGACCCAGTACTTC	CASSLGDVKTQYF
TRBV28	TRBJ1-5	.	many	TGTGCCAGCAGTCTAACGGGATGGGGGGCAACTCAGCCCCAGCATTTT	CASSLTGWGATQPQHF
TRBV7-3	TRBJ1-1	.	.	TGTGCCAGCAGCCCGGAGGAGGGGGGCGCTGAAGCTTTCTTT	CASSPEEGGAEAFF
TRBV3-1	TRBJ2-7	.	many	TGTGCCAGCAGCCAGGCGGTCTACGAGCAGTACTTC	CASSQAVYEQYF
TRBV25-1	TRBJ2-5	TRBD1	many	TGTGCCAGCAGTGATATAAGGCAGGGGGAACGGGAGACCCAGTACTTC	CASSDIRQGERETQYF
TRBV7-3	TRBJ2-5	TRBD2	many	TGTGCCAGCAGCGATAGCGGGGGTGGACAAGAGACCCAGTACTTC	CASSDSGGGQETQYF
TRBV12-5	TRBJ2-5	TRBD2	many	TGTGCTAGTGGCCTCGTGGGACTAGCGGGGATACAGACCCAGTACTTC	CASGLVGLAGIQTQYF
TRBV7-8	TRBJ2-5	TRBD2	few	TGTGCCAGCAGCGAGCAGACTAGCGGGGGCCCGGAGACCCAGTACTTC	CASSEQTSGGPETQYF
TRBV11-2	TRBJ2-3	.	many	TGTGCCAGCAGCTTGCCTCGGTCCGAGAGCACAGATACGCAGTATTTT	CASSLPRSESTDTQYF
TRBV12-3/TRBV12-4	TRBJ1-4	.	.	TGTGCCAGCAGTCGGCTAGGCAGGGGCGAAAAACTGTTTTTT	CASSRLGRGEKLFF
TRBV11-2	TRBJ2-7	TRBD2	many	TGTGCCAGCAGCTTAGACTCCCTAGCGGGAGGGCCTGCCGACTACGAGCAGTACTTC	CASSLDSLAGGPADYEQYF
TRBV29-1	TRBJ1-1	.	many	TGCAGCTTTAGGACCCAGGGGAACACTGAAGCTTTCTTT	CSFRTQGNTEAFF
TRBV12-3/TRBV12-4	TRBJ2-3	.	many	TGTGCCAGCAGTTGGGGCCCCGTCACTTTCACAGATACGCAGTATTTT	CASSWGPVTFTDTQYF
TRBV18	TRBJ2-7	.	many	TGTGCCAGCTCAGGGGAGGCTAGCTCCTACGAGCAGTACTTC	CASSGEASSYEQYF
TRBV29-1	TRBJ1-1	TRBD1	many	TGCAGCTCCCAGGGGGTCGGCACTGAAGCTTTCTTT	CSSQGVGTEAFF
TRBV6-1	TRBJ1-1	.	.	TGTGCCAGCAACCCGGGGCAACAGGAAGCTTTCTTT	CASNPGQQEAFF
TRBV7-9	TRBJ1-5	.	.	TGTGCCAGCAGCCCAGACCCGGGACGAAATCAGCCCCAGCATTTT	CASSPDPGRNQPQHF
TRBV12-3/TRBV12-4	TRBJ1-1	.	many	TGTGCCAGCAGTCAGAACACTGAAGCTTTCTTT	CASSQNTEAFF
TRBV11-2	TRBJ2-7	.	many	TGTGCCAGCACCATGCGGGACACCCCCTACGAGCAGTACTTC	CASTMRDTPYEQYF
TRBV15	TRBJ2-3	TRBD1	many	TGTGCCACCAGCTTCCCCTGGGGACAGGGGGCAGATACGCAGTATTTT	CATSFPWGQGADTQYF
TRBV11-3	TRBJ2-3	TRBD2	many	TGTGCCAGCAGCGAATATCCGGGAGGGGATACGCAGTATTTT	CASSEYPGGDTQYF
TRBV20-1	TRBJ2-1	.	.	TGCAGTGCTAGATTGGATGAGCAGTTCTTC	CSARLDEQFF
TRBV7-3	TRBJ1-2	.	many	TGTGCCAGCAGCCTCGGCGACGGCTATGGCTACACCTTC	CASSLGDGYGYTF
TRBV5-1	TRBJ1-2	.	.	TGCGCCAGCAGCCGGGACTTCATGGGCCCCTATGGCTACACCTTC	CASSRDFMGPYGYTF
TRBV12-3/TRBV12-4	TRBJ1-5	TRBD1	many	TGTGCCAGATACAGGGGTAAAGGGGCCCAGCATTTT	CARYRGKGAQHF
TRBV19	TRBJ1-2	TRBD1	.	TGTGCCAGTAGTTCGGGACAGGACCACTATGGCTACACCTTC	CASSSGQDHYGYTF
TRBV12-3/TRBV12-4	TRBJ2-7	.	.	TGTGCCAGCAGAAACACCCACTTATACAATGAGCAGTACTTC	CASRNTHLYNEQYF